This record looks at one T cell receptor beta chain sequence and its context. Its antigen is still unknown. A junction boundary mismatches the germline segment, possibly from a read error. This sample was included in a study of T cell repertoires in cytomegalovirus infection. Study context: Signatures in public TCR beta sequences pointed to both CMV infection and matching HLA type.

The germline CDR1 and CDR2 sequences are SEHNR and FQNEAQ (reference sequence). The CDR3 length is 16 residues. Study-level points and caveats: There were HLA-C-restricted CMV-specific TCR beta clonotypes dominating the ex vivo response. The cumulative frequency of public TCR beta families distinguished individuals who carried CMV together with the relevant HLA.

TCRdb reprocessed the reads with MiXCR, giving one entry per CDR3 protein. The sample contains roughly 720,000 distinct CDR3 sequences, 35% to 40% of which appear only once. The receptor's source is a human donor in good health (CMV status not recorded). Some clones in this sample may be carry-over from other donors' samples. The specimen sequenced was PBMCs. V gene TRBV7-9 combines with J gene TRBJ2-5; the D is unclear. The CDR3 DNA sequence: TGTGCCAGCAGCTCCACCCCCTTTCCGTCCCAAGAGACCCCGTACTTC. The encoded protein is CASSSTPFPSQETPYF.